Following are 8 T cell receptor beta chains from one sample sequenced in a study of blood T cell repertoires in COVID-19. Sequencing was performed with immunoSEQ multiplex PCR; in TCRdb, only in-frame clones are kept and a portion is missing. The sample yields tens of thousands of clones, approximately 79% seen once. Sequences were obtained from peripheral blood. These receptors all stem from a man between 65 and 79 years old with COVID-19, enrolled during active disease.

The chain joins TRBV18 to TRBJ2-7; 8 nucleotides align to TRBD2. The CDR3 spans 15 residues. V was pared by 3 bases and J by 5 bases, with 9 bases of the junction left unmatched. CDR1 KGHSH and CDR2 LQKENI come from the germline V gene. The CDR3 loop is CASSPQAGVWDEQYF. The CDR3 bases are TGTGCCAGCTCACCCCAAGCGGGAGTCTGGGACGAGCAGTACTTC.

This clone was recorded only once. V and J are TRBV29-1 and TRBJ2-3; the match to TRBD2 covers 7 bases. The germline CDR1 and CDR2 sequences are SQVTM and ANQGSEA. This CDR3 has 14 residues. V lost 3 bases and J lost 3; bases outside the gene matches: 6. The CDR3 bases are TGCAGCGTTGAGGCTAGCGGAGGGACAGATACGCAGTATTTT. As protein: CSVEASGGTDTQYF.

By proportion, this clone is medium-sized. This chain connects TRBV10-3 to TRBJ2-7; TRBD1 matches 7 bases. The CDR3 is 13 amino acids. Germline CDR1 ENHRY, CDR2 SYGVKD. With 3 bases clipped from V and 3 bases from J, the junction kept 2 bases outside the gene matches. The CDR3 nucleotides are TGTGCCATCAGTGAACAGGGGAACTACGAGCAGTACTTC. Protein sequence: CAISEQGNYEQYF.

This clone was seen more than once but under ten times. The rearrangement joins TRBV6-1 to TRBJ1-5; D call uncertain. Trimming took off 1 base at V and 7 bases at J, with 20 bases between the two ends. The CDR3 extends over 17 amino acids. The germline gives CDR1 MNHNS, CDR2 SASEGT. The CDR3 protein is CASSEDGVSPMRQPQHF. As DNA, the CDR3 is TGTGCCAGCAGTGAAGATGGAGTATCTCCGATGAGGCAGCCCCAGCATTTT.

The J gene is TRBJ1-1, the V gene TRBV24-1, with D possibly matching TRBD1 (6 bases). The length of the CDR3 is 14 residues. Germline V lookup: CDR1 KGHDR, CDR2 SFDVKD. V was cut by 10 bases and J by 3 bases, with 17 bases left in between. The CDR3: CATRNRVTDTEAFF. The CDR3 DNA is TGTGCCACAAGAAACAGGGTTACCGACACTGAAGCTTTCTTT.

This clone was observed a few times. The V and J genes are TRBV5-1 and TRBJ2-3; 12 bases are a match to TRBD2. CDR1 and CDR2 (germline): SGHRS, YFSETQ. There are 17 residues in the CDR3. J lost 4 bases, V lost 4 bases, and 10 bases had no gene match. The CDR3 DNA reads TGCGCCAGCAGCCCGCGGCTAGCGGGAGGGCCCCCAGATACGCAGTATTTT. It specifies CASSPRLAGGPPDTQYF. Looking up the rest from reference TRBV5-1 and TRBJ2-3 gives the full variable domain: KAGVTQTPRYLIKTRGQQVTLSCSPISGHRSVSWYQQTPGQGLQFLFEYFSETQRNKGNFPGRFSGRQFSNSRSEMNVSTLELGDSALYLCASSPRLAGGPPDTQYFGPGTRLTVL.

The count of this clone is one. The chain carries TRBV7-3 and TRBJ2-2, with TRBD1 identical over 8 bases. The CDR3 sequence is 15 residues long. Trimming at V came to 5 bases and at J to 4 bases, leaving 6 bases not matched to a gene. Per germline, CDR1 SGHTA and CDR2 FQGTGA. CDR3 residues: CASSLTGTGTGELFF. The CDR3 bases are TGTGCCAGCAGCCTCACCGGGACAGGCACCGGGGAGCTGTTTTTT.

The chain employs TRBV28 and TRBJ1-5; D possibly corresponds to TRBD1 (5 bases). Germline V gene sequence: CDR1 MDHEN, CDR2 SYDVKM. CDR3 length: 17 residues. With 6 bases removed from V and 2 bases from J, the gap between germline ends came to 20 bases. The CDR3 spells CASSHLNRFGGNQPQHF. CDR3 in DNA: TGTGCCAGCAGCCACCTGAACAGGTTTGGAGGCAATCAGCCCCAGCATTTT.